There are many counts of the clone carrying this T cell receptor beta chain. The antigen remains unidentified. After removal of 5 bases from V and 2 bases from J, the junction contained 7 bases not matched to a gene. Germline V CDR1 and CDR2: SGHTA, FQGNSA. This CDR3 contains 15 residues. The record originates from a study of T cells in Graves' hyperthyroidism and ophthalmopathy. Study-level information: It was at initial diagnosis, before any treatment, that peripheral blood was collected. Study outcomes and limitations: For ophthalmopathy, model prediction preceded onset by a median roughly 6.2 months. Blood also carried most thyroid clonotypes expanded above 0.001.

The study left out patients who had uncontrolled infection, other autoimmune disease, pregnancy or lactation. RNA transcripts provided the source from which TCR beta CDR3 regions were amplified. Initially, a first-round RT-PCR of the TCR CDR3 employed the HTBI primer set. TCRdb processed the multiplex PCR reads anew with MiXCR; each CDR3 protein has one entry. The sample lists more than 650,000 distinct CDR3 sequences; around 15% were seen once. This clonotype was obtained from a woman between 18 and 29 years old with Graves' hyperthyroidism. This chain uses TRBV7-2 with TRBJ2-7, with 9 bases matching TRBD2. The sample comprised blood. CDR3 residues: CASSPELAGAYEQYF. Written as DNA, the CDR3 is TGTGCCAGCAGCCCTGAGTTAGCGGGGGCCTACGAGCAGTACTTC.